This T cell receptor beta chain appears in the sequencing data of a study of cytomegalovirus exposure and HLA in healthy donors. Across the study: There were over 350 genotyped donors. Of these, roughly 82% fell in the genetic ancestry cluster associated with self-reported Caucasian donors.

This clone was seen more than once but under ten times. In the PCR, 60 Vbeta and 13 Jbeta primers were used. The data were produced by immunoSEQ multiplex PCR, yet TCRdb's version contains in-frame clones alone and is incomplete. Among about 130,000 clones listed, 80% to 85% were seen once. The donors were healthy bone marrow donors. This CDR3 contains 14 residues. Looked up from germline, CDR1 is SGHTA and CDR2 is FQGNSA. V was clipped by 5 bases and J by 5 bases; unmatched bases: 9. The chain recombines TRBV7-2 with TRBJ2-7, with 7 nucleotides matching TRBD1. This receptor was taken from a woman younger than 45 in good health and CMV-seronegative. Sequencing was done on a sample of PBMCs. The CDR3 nucleotides are TGTGCCAGCAGCACCCAACAGGGGATCCACGAGCAGTACTTC. It is translated as CASSTQQGIHEQYF.